This TCR beta chain was documented in a study of blood T cell repertoires in COVID-19 (dated by TCRdb to the early 2020s). General notes on the study: Collaborator samples came from the United States, Italy and Spain and covered acute and convalescent phases of COVID-19. The prospective study material was composed of cDNA or gDNA derived from T cells, B-cell-depleted T cells, or PBMCs. Subjects who had been exposed to COVID-19, were actively infected with it, or had recovered from it provided the deeply sampled blood TCRbeta repertoires that made up the dataset. The sample metadata nearly always contained a de-identified subject ID, COVID-19 status, age in years and sex. HLA class I and class II types, where available, came from metadata supplied by the sample provider rather than from assay-based typing. The repertoires were made available in a free public database intended to serve as a resource for research on the immune response to SARS-CoV-2. Samples were obtained from the ongoing ImmuneRACE study (first 160 participants) and from 1,254 subjects provided by 6 global collaborators.

This clone was seen only once. There is no known antigen for this receptor. No clone much larger than this one lies a single base away; base qualities are absent. Broader findings and caveats from the paper: How much clinical and demographic metadata was included differed by source and by participant, and the metadata was provided uncurated.

TCRbeta CDR3 regions were amplified from genomic DNA by means of the immunoSEQ Assay, a bias-controlled multiplex PCR. The study's processing was this. Within the assay, amplification of reference gene primers was used to estimate how many nucleated cells each sample contained. Sequence reads were collapsed and filtered to measure the absolute abundance of every unique TCRbeta CDR3 rearrangement. Productive Simpson clonality was computed per sample as the square root of Simpson's diversity index over productive rearrangements. Entries here come from immuneACCESS through TCRdb and include only in-frame sequences with V and J called. Some clones fail to appear in such tables; in the studies checked, an unresolved V gene covers under half of the shortfall, and the cause of the remainder is unknown. The DNA was the basis for D and trimming; V, J and clone size are from that table. Counted in this sample were approximately 180,000 clones; 75% to 80% of them appeared once. Of the sample, about 25% falls within the top ten clones.

The collaborating institutions used their own protocols to collect whole blood in K2EDTA tubes. For TCRbeta analysis, collaborators shipped samples as frozen whole blood, isolated PBMCs, or DNA extracted from either of those sample types. CDR1 and CDR2 are drawn from the germline V gene: LGHNA, YNFKEQ. The CDR3 measures 18 amino acids from cysteine to phenylalanine. Only CDR3 DNA is held: 54 bases, read in frame from base 1. Unmatched junction bases come to 9, with V trimmed by 3 bases and J by 2 bases. The source material was peripheral blood. The rearranged segments are TRBV4-2 and TRBJ2-5; 13 bases in the junction line up with TRBD2. The source is a woman aged 70-85 years with acute or convalescent COVID-19. The bases read TGTGCCAGCAGCCACGCCGCGGGACTAGCGGGACTACAAGAGACCCAGTACTTC. Its protein product is CASSHAAGLAGLQETQYF.